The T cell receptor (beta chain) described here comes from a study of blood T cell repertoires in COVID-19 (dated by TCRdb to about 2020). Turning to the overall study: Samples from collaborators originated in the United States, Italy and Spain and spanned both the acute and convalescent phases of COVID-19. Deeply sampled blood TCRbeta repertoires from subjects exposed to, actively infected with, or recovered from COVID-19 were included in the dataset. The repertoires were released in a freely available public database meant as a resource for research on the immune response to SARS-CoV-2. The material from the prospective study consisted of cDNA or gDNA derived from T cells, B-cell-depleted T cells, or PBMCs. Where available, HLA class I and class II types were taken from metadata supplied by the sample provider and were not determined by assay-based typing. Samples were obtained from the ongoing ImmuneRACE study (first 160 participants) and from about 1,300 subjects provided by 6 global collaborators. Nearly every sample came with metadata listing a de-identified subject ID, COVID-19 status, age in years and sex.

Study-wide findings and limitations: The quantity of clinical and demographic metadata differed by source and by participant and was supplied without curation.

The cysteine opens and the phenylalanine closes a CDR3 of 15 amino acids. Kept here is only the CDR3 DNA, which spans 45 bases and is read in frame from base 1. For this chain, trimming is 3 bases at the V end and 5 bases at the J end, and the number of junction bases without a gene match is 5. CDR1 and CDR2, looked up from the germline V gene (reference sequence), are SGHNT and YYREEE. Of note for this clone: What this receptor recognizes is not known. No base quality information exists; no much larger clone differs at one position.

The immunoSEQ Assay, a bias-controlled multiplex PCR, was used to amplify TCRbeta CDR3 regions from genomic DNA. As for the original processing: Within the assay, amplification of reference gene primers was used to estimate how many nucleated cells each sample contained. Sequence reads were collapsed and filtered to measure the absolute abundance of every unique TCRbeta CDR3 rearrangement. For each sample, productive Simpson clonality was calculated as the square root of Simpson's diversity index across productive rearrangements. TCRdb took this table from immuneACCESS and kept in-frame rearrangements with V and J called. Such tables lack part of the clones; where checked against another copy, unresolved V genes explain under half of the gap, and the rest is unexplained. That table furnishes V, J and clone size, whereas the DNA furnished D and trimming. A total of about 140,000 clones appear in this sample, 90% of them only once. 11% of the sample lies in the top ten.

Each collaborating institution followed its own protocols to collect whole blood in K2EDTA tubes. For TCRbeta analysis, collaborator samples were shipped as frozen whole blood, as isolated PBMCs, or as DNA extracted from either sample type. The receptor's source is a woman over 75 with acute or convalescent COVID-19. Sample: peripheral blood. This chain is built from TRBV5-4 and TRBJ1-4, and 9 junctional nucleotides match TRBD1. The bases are TGTGCCAGCAGCTCACGGGGGACAGGGAATGAAAAACTGTTTTTT. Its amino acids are CASSSRGTGNEKLFF.